The clone carrying this TCR beta chain showed up just a few times. Its matching antigen is unknown. The treatment was: about 20 received Ad26.COV2.S at low or high dose, single or two shots; roughly five received placebo; per-sample allocation not given. Day 63 after the first injection of vaccine or placebo was the sampling time. The vaccine antigen was prefusion-stabilized Wuhan SARS-CoV-2 spike. The sample is drawn from a study of Ad26.COV2.S vaccination and SARS-CoV-2 variants. Overall study findings and caveats: The study found similar non-spike TCR breadth in vaccine and placebo recipients.

CDR3 length: 14 amino acids. Trimming removed 2 bases from V and 3 bases from J, with 10 bases in between. Germline values: CDR1 MNHNS, CDR2 SASEGT. Some clones are missing from TCRdb's copy, which holds only in-frame ones; the method was immunoSEQ multiplex PCR. The sample has 300,000 to 400,000 clones; about 86% are singletons. The sequence came from a person aged 18-65 years who received the Ad26.COV2.S COVID-19 vaccine or a placebo. The input for sequencing was peripheral blood, taken in a trial of Ad26.COV2.S vaccine versus placebo. The chain is built from TRBV6-1 and TRBJ2-5; possible D gene TRBD2, 5 bases. The CDR3 DNA follows: TGTGCCAGCAGTGAATCGCGGGTTAAAGAGACCCAGTACTTC. Its translation is CASSESRVKETQYF.